This is a list of T cell receptor beta chains from one sample in a study of vaccination and CD4 T cells after COVID-19. Using its own MiXCR run on the PCR reads, TCRdb lists one record per CDR3 protein. The sample carries about 18,000 distinct CDR3 sequences, 70% recorded once. For these receptors, no antigen is known. The sequencing input was CD4+ T cells from blood, cultured in vitro. The receptors come from a human donor who had recovered from COVID-19. Both conserved end residues are part of each CDR3. The D gene is left open where the match is weak. Size is stated for part of the rows, as once, few or many counts, or as a class when the clone is expanded.

size	J	V	D	DNA	CDR3
-	TRBJ2-2	TRBV19	-	TGTGCCAGTAGTATACAGACAAACACCGGGGAGCTGTTTTTT	CASSIQTNTGELFF
-	TRBJ2-2	TRBV6-5	-	TGTGCCAGCAGTTACGGGGGGCTGGGGACCGGGGAGCTGTTTTTT	CASSYGGLGTGELFF
-	TRBJ2-3	TRBV2	TRBD2	TGTGCCAGCAGTAGTAGCGGGGGGCCCACAGATACGCAGTATTTT	CASSSSGGPTDTQYF
-	TRBJ2-5	TRBV20-1	TRBD2	TGCAGTGCTAGAGTCAGAGCGGGGGCCCAAGAGACCCAGTACTTC	CSARVRAGAQETQYF
once	TRBJ1-1	TRBV20-1	TRBD1	TGCAGTGCTCGACAGGGAGGGACTGAAGCTTTCTTT	CSARQGGTEAFF
few	TRBJ1-6	TRBV6-2/TRBV6-3	-	TGTGCCAGCAGTTATAACTACCCGGGGTCACCCCTCCACTTT	CASSYNYPGSPLHF
once	TRBJ1-1	TRBV5-1	-	TGCGCCAGCAGCTTGGTGGGGGGCGCGGACACTGAAGCTTTCTTT	CASSLVGGADTEAFF
-	TRBJ2-1	TRBV9	-	TGTGCCAGCAGCGTAACAGGCCGTTCCTACAATGAGCAGTTCTTC	CASSVTGRSYNEQFF
-	TRBJ1-2	TRBV11-2	-	TGTGCCAGCAGCTTAGGCCGGGAGGGTGGCTACACCTTC	CASSLGREGGYTF
-	TRBJ2-7	TRBV20-1	TRBD2	TGCAGTGCTAGAATAGTTGCGGGAGTTACCGAGCAGTACTTC	CSARIVAGVTEQYF
-	TRBJ1-5	TRBV4-3	-	TGCGCCAGCAGCGAGGCCTATAGCAATCAGCCCCAGCATTTT	CASSEAYSNQPQHF
-	TRBJ1-5	TRBV19	TRBD1	TGTGCCAGTAGTAGGACAGGGGAGAGCAATCAGCCCCAGCATTTT	CASSRTGESNQPQHF
few	TRBJ1-2	TRBV2	-	TGTGCCAGCACCCGGGATTCTTTGGGCTACACCTTC	CASTRDSLGYTF
-	TRBJ1-5	TRBV6-2/TRBV6-3	-	TGTGCCAGCAGTCCCCCATGGGGCAATCAGCCCCAGCATTTT	CASSPPWGNQPQHF
-	TRBJ2-7	TRBV20-1	-	TGCAGTGCCCCCCGGGACGGGGACTACGAGCAGTACTTC	CSAPRDGDYEQYF
few	TRBJ2-3	TRBV6-1	-	TGTGCCAGCATTCGGACCGGCACAGATACGCAGTATTTT	CASIRTGTDTQYF
-	TRBJ2-7	TRBV20-1	-	TGCAGTGCTAGAGATTCGGGTCAGACCTCCTACGAGCAGTACTTC	CSARDSGQTSYEQYF
-	TRBJ1-1	TRBV7-8	-	TGTGCCAGCAGCTTCAGGCTAGCGGGGGACACTGAAGCTTTCTTT	CASSFRLAGDTEAFF
-	TRBJ1-1	TRBV25-1	-	TGTGCCAGCAGTGAATTAGGTCGAAGCACTGAAGCTTTCTTT	CASSELGRSTEAFF
-	TRBJ2-3	TRBV20-1	-	TGCAGTGCCCTACAAACAGGGACAGATACGCAGTATTTT	CSALQTGTDTQYF
-	TRBJ1-2	TRBV12-3/TRBV12-4	TRBD1	TGTGCCAGCAGTCGACAGGGGGCGGGTGGCTACACCTTC	CASSRQGAGGYTF
few	TRBJ1-5	TRBV21-1	-	TGTGCCAGCACAAGTTGCCGGACGACTCTGTGTAGCAATCAGCCCCAGCATTTT	CASTSCRTTLCSNQPQHF
-	TRBJ1-1	TRBV29-1	-	TGCAGCGTTGATAGGGGGTCGGCTTTCTTT	CSVDRGSAFF
-	TRBJ2-2	TRBV7-2	-	TGTGCCAGCAGCATTGGACAGAACACCGGGGAGCTGTTTTTT	CASSIGQNTGELFF
-	TRBJ1-2	TRBV7-2	-	TGTGCCAGCAGCTTAGGACAGGACTATGGCTACACCTTC	CASSLGQDYGYTF
few	TRBJ1-1	TRBV20-1	TRBD1	TGCAGTGCTAGAGATTATGGCCCACAGGGGGTGAACACTGAAGCTTTCTTT	CSARDYGPQGVNTEAFF
-	TRBJ1-5	TRBV20-1	TRBD1	TGCAGTGCTAGAGGACAGGGGAATCAGCCCCAGCATTTT	CSARGQGNQPQHF
-	TRBJ1-2	TRBV19	-	TGTGCCAGTAGTCCGTGGGACTATGGCTACACCTTC	CASSPWDYGYTF
-	TRBJ1-2	TRBV2	-	TGTGCCAGCAGCCAAGCCGGGCCAGGCTACACCTTC	CASSQAGPGYTF
-	TRBJ2-3	TRBV24-1	-	TGTGCCACCAGTGGGGCAGGCGGCCAAACAGATACGCAGTATTTT	CATSGAGGQTDTQYF
-	TRBJ2-3	TRBV27	TRBD1	TGTGCCAGCAGTGGGGAGACAGGGGCTCGCACAGATACGCAGTATTTT	CASSGETGARTDTQYF
-	TRBJ2-2	TRBV20-1	-	TGCAGTGCGGCCTCTTCGAACACCGGGGAGCTGTTTTTT	CSAASSNTGELFF
-	TRBJ2-2	TRBV11-2	-	TGTGCCAGCGGGACGAACAGGGCCAGGGGGGAGCTGTTTTTT	CASGTNRARGELFF
-	TRBJ1-3	TRBV6-1	-	TGTGCCAGCAGTGCGACAACCGGCTCTGGAAACACCATATATTTT	CASSATTGSGNTIYF
few	TRBJ2-2	TRBV7-2	TRBD2	TGTGCCAGCAGCCCCGGGGGGGCCGGGGAGCTGTTTTTT	CASSPGGAGELFF
few	TRBJ2-5	TRBV7-2	TRBD1	TGTGCCAGCAGCGTAAACAGGGGAGACCAAGAGACCCAGTACTTC	CASSVNRGDQETQYF
-	TRBJ2-7	TRBV27	-	TGTGTCAGCAGTCGGCAGGGCGGCCCCTACGAGCAGTACTTC	CVSSRQGGPYEQYF
-	TRBJ2-4	TRBV11-3	-	TGTGCCAGCAGCATCCGGGACTCCCCAAACATTCAGTACTTC	CASSIRDSPNIQYF
few	TRBJ1-6	TRBV6-5	-	TGTGCCAGCAGTTACTCGGGGGTCGGTTCACCCCTCCACTTT	CASSYSGVGSPLHF
-	TRBJ2-1	TRBV2	TRBD2	TGTGCCAGCAGTGTCCTAGCGGGGGCCTACAATGAGCAGTTCTTC	CASSVLAGAYNEQFF
-	TRBJ1-1	TRBV20-1	-	TGCAGTGCTAGAGACCCGGGGGGAGGGGACACTGAAGCTTTCTTT	CSARDPGGGDTEAFF
-	TRBJ1-1	TRBV24-1	-	TGTGCACATAACGTACCGATGAACACTGAAGCTTTCTTT	CAHNVPMNTEAFF
-	TRBJ1-1	TRBV30	-	TGTGCCTGGAGTGCCCGCGCCAGCCTTTCCAAAGCTTTCTTT	CAWSARASLSKAFF